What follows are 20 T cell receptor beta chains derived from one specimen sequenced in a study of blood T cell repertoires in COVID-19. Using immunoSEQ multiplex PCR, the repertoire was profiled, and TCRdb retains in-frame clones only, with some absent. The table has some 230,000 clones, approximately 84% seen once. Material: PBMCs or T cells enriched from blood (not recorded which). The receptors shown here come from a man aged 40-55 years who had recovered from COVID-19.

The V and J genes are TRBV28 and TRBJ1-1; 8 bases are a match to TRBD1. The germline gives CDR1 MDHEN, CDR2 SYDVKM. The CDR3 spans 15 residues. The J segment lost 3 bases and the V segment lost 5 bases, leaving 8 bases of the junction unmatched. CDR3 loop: CASSPPPGQDTEAFF. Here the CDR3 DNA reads TGTGCCAGCAGTCCCCCGCCGGGACAGGACACTGAAGCTTTCTTT.

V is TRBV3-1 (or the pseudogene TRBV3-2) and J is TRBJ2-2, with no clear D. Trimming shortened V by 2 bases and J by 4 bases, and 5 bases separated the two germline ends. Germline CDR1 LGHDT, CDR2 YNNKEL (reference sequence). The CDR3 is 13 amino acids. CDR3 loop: CASSQLSTGELFF. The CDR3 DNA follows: TGTGCCAGCAGCCAATTATCCACCGGGGAGCTGTTTTTT.

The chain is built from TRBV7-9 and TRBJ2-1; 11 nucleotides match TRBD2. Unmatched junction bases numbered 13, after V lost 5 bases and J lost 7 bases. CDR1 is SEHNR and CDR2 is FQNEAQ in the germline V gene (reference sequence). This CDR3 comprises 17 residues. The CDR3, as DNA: TGTGCCAGCAGCGGAGCGGTTAGCGGGAGGGCCTGGAATGAGCAGTTCTTC. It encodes CASSGAVSGRAWNEQFF.

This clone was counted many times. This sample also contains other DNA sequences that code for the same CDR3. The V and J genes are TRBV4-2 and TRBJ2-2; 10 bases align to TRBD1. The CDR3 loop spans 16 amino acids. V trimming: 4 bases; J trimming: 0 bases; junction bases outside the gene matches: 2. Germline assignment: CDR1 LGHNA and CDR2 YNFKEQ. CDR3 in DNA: TGTGCCAGCAGCCCAGGACAGGGGGCGAACACCGGGGAGCTGTTTTTT. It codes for CASSPGQGANTGELFF.

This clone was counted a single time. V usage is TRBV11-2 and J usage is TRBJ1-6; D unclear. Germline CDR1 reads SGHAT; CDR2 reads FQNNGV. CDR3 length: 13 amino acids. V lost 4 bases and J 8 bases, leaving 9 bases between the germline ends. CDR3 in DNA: TGTGCCAGCAGCTGGCAGATTGATTCACCCCTCCACTTT. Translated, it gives CASSWQIDSPLHF.

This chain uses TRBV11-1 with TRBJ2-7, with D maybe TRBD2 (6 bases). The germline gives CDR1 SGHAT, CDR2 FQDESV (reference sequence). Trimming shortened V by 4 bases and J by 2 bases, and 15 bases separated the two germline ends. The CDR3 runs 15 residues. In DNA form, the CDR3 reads TGTGCCAGCAGCTCGGGCGGGATCGCGCCCTACGAGCAGTACTTC. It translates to CASSSGGIAPYEQYF.

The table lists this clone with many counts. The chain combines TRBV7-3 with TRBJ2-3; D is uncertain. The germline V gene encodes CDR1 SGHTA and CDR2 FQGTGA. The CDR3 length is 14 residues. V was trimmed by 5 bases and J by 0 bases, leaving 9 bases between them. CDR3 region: CASSPQVSTDTQYF. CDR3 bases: TGTGCCAGCAGCCCCCAGGTTAGCACAGATACGCAGTATTTT.

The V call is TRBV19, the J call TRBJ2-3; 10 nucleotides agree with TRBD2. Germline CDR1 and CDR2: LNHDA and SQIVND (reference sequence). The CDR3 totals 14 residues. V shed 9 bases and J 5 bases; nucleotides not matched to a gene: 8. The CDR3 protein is CASRKRGGLDTQYF. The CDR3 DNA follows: TGTGCCAGCCGGAAGCGGGGGGGCCTAGATACGCAGTATTTT.

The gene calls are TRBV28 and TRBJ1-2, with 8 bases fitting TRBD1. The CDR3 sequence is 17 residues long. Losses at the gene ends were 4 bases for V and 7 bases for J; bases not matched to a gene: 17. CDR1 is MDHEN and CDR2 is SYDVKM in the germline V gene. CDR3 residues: CASSSDPTGGESRGYTF. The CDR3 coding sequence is TGTGCCAGCAGTTCAGACCCTACAGGGGGGGAGTCGCGTGGCTACACCTTC.

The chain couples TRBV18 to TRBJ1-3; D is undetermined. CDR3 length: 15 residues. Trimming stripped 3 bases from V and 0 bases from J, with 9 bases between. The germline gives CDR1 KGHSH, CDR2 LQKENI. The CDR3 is CASSPDGNSGNTIYF. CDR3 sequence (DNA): TGTGCCAGCTCACCTGACGGGAACTCTGGAAACACCATATATTTT.

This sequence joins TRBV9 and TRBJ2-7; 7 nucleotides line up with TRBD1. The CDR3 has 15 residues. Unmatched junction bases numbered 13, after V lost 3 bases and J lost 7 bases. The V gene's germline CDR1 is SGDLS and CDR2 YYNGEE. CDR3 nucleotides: TGTGCCAGCAGCGCCGGGACAGCGGAACCGAAAGAGCAGTACTTC. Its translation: CASSAGTAEPKEQYF.

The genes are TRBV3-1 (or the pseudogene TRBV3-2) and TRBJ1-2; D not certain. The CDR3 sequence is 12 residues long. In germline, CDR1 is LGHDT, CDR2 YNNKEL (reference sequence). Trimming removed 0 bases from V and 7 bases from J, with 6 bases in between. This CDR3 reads CASSQDLRGYTF. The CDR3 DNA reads TGTGCCAGCAGCCAAGATCTGCGTGGCTACACCTTC.

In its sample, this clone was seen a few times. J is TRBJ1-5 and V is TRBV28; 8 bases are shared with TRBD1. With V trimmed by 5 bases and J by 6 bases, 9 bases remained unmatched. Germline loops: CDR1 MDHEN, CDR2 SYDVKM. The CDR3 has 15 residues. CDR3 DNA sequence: TGTGCCAGCAGTACCGGGACAGGACAGGGTCAGCCCCAGCATTTT. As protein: CASSTGTGQGQPQHF.

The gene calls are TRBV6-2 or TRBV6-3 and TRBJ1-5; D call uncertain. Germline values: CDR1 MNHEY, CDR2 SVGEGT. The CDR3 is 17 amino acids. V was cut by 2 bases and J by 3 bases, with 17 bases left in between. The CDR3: CASSYEGGRRYNQPQHF. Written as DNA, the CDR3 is TGTGCCAGCAGTTACGAGGGAGGCAGGCGATACAATCAGCCCCAGCATTTT.

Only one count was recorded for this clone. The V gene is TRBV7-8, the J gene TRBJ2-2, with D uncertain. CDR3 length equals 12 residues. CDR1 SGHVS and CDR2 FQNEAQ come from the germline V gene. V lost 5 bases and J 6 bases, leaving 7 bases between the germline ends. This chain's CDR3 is CASSHLAGELFF. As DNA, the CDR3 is TGTGCCAGCAGCCACCTAGCCGGGGAGCTGTTTTTT. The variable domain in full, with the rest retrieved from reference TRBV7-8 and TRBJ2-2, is GAGVSQSPRYKVAKRGQDVALRCDPISGHVSLFWYQQALGQGPEFLTYFQNEAQLDKSGLPSDRFFAERPEGSVSTLKIQRTQQEDSAVYLCASSHLAGELFFGEGSRLTVL.

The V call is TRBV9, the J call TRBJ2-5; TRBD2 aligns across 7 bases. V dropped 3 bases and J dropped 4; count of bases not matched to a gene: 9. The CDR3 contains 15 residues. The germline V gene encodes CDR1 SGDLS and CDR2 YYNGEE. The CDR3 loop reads CASSAGGRGGETQYF. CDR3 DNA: TGTGCCAGCAGCGCGGGGGGACGGGGCGGAGAGACCCAGTACTTC.

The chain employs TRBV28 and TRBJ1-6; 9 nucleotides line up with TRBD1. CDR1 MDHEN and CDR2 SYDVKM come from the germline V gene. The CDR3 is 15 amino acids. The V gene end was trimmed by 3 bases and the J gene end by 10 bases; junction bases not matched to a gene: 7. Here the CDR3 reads CASSFRDRVSSPLHF. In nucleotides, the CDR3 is TGTGCCAGCAGTTTCCGGGACAGGGTTTCCTCACCCCTCCACTTT.

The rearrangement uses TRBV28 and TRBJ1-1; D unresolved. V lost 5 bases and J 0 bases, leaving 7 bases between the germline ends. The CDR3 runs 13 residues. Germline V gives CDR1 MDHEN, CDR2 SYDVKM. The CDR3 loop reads CASSPQVNTEAFF. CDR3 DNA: TGTGCCAGCAGTCCGCAGGTGAACACTGAAGCTTTCTTT.

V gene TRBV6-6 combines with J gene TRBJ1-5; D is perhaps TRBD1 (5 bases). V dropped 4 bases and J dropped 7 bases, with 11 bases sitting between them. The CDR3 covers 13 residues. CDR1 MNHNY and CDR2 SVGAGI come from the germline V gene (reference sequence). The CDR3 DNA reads TGTGCCAGCAGTTTAACGGCAGGGCAGCCCCAGCATTTT. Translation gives CASSLTAGQPQHF.

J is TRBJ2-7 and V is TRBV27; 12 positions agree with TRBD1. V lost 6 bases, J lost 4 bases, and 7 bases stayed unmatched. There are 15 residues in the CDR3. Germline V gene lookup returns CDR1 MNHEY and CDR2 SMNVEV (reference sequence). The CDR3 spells CASRKTGQGAYEQYF. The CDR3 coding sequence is TGTGCCAGCAGGAAGACGGGACAGGGGGCATACGAGCAGTACTTC.